The entry below gives a single TCR beta chain sequence along with its context. The sample belongs to a study of blood T cell repertoires in COVID-19. Whole-study context: COVID-19 samples collected from the United States, Italy and Spain covered acute and convalescent phases.

Clones were read by immunoSEQ multiplex PCR, and TCRdb kept only the in-frame ones, dropping some. The table records 25,000 or so clones, about 85% of them present only once. Germline lookup yields CDR1 MNHEY and CDR2 SVGAGI. V dropped 0 bases and J dropped 4; count of bases not matched to a gene: 4. The CDR3 covers 15 residues. The receptor comes from a man in his sixties or seventies with acute or convalescent COVID-19. Source material: peripheral blood. The chain links TRBV6-5 to TRBJ1-2, with 8 bases matching TRBD1. The CDR3 nucleotides read TGTGCCAGCAGTTACTCGAGCCAGGGGGCCTATGGCTACACCTTC. Protein product: CASSYSSQGAYGYTF.